The present T cell receptor (beta chain) was sequenced within a study of blood T cell repertoires in COVID-19. About the research overall: T cells, B-cell-depleted T cells, or PBMCs provided the cDNA or gDNA that served as material.

Trimming shortened V by 11 bases and J by 2 bases, and 13 bases separated the two germline ends. This CDR3 has 13 residues. Per germline, CDR1 SNHLY and CDR2 FYNNEI. Per the authors' pipeline: From reference gene primer amplification, estimates of nucleated cell counts were derived. The table came from immunoSEQ multiplex PCR; TCRdb's copy has only in-frame clones and leaves some out. The V and J calls and the clone size are those of that table, but D and trimming were determined from the DNA. The sample includes about 59,000 clones, 91% seen only once; the top ten take around 9.4%. Sequencing was performed on peripheral blood. This clonotype was sampled from a human donor in a cohort sampled during active COVID-19. The rearrangement joins TRBV2 to TRBJ1-5; possibly TRBD1 for D (5 bases). CDR3 amino acids: CAASRVGNQPQHF. CDR3 nucleotides: TGTGCCGCGTCCAGGGTGGGCAATCAGCCCCAGCATTTT.